The sequence of this T cell receptor beta chain was determined in a study of PD-1 blockade in mismatch repair-deficient tumors. Clones were sequenced by immunoSEQ multiplex PCR, and TCRdb holds only the in-frame ones, with some missing. Counted here are more than 15,000 clones, roughly 84% occurring once; the ten biggest clones make up 15% to 20%. Trimming removed 3 bases from V and 8 bases from J, with 8 bases in between. Germline V CDR1 and CDR2: MDHEN, SYDVKM. This CDR3 spans 12 amino acids. This clone showed up just once. The source material was PBMCs, sampled before pembrolizumab treatment. The chain combines TRBV28 with TRBJ2-1, with D perhaps TRBD1 (5 bases). The sequence was collected from an adult with mismatch repair-deficient cancer. The CDR3 is CASSLKGHEQFF. Written as DNA, the CDR3 is TGTGCCAGCAGTTTGAAGGGGCATGAGCAGTTCTTC.